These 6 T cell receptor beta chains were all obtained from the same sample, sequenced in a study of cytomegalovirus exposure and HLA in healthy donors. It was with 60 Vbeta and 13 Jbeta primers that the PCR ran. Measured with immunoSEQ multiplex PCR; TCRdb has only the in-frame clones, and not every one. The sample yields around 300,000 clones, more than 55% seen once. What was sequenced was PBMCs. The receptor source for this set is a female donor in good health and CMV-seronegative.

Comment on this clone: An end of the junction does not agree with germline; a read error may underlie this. Here the CDR3 reads CASKSIGNPGELFF. For the CDR3, the DNA is TGCGCCAGCAAGTCAATCGGGAACCCCGGGGAGCTGTTTTTT. This chain connects TRBV5-1 to TRBJ2-2, with D perhaps TRBD2 (5 bases). The CDR3 sequence is 14 residues long. Germline-derived CDR1 and CDR2 are SGHRS and YFSETQ.

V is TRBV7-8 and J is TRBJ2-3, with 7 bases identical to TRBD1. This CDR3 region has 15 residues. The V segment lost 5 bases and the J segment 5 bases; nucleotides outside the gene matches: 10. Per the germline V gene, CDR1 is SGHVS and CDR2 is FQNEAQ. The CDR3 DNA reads TGTGCCAGCAGCGCTAGAGGGGGCGCAAAAGATACGCAGTATTTT. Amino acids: CASSARGGAKDTQYF.

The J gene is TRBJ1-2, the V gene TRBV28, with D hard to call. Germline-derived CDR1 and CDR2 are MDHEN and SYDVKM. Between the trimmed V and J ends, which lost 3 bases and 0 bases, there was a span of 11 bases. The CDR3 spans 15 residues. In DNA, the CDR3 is TGTGCCAGCAGTTTGGTAGTAACCTCTAACTATGGCTACACCTTC. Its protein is CASSLVVTSNYGYTF.

The CDR3 nucleotides are TGTGCCAGCAGTTTAGGGGCGGGCAGGGGCGTTTATGGCTACACCTTC. Translating gives CASSLGAGRGVYGYTF. The V call is TRBV27, the J call TRBJ1-2, with D maybe TRBD1 (6 bases). CDR3 size: 16 residues. Germline assignment: CDR1 MNHEY and CDR2 SMNVEV (reference sequence). The V gene lost 2 bases and the J gene lost 5 bases, with 18 bases spanning the gap.

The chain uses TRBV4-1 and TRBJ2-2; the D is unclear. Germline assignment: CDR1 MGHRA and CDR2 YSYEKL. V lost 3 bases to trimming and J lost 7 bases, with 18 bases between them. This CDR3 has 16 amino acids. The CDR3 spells CASSHPGQPPFGELFF. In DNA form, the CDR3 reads TGCGCCAGCAGCCACCCCGGTCAACCCCCGTTCGGGGAGCTGTTTTTT.

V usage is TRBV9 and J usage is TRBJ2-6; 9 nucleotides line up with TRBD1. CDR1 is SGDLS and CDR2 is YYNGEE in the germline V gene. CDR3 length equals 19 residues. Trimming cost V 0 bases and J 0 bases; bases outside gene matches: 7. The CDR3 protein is CASSVGGTGWGSGANVLTF. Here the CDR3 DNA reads TGTGCCAGCAGCGTAGGGGGGACAGGGTGGGGCTCTGGGGCCAACGTCCTGACTTTC.